The sequence of this T cell receptor beta chain was determined in a study of cytomegalovirus exposure and HLA in healthy donors. Study-wide results and limits: For most TCR sequences rarity was the rule, although some public TCRs occurred in many donors. In a later analysis, most CMV-associated TCR beta chains appeared HLA-restricted.

The PCR contained 60 Vbeta and 13 Jbeta primers. TCRdb keeps only in-frame clones here, not all; method: immunoSEQ multiplex PCR. The table includes around 99,000 clones, approximately 71% detected once. Comments on this clone: Its antigen is unidentified.

The germline V gene encodes CDR1 LNHDA and CDR2 SQIVND (reference sequence). The CDR3 spans 15 residues. V gave up 6 bases and J gave up 2 bases; unmatched junction bases: 5. The TCR originated in a woman between 65 and 79 years old in good health and CMV-seropositive. The chain combines TRBV19 with TRBJ1-2; 11 bases are a match to TRBD1. The sample taken for sequencing was PBMCs. This chain's CDR3 is CASSPGQGGNYGYTF. Here the CDR3 DNA reads TGTGCCAGTAGCCCGGGACAGGGGGGGAACTATGGCTACACCTTC. The full variable domain, in which reference TRBV19 and TRBJ1-2 provide the parts outside the CDR3, is DGGITQSPKYLFRKEGQNVTLSCEQNLNHDAMYWYRQDPGQGLRLIYYSQIVNDFQKGDIAEGYSVSREKKESFPLTVTSAQKNPTAFYLCASSPGQGGNYGYTFGSGTRLTVV.